The rows below give T cell receptor beta chains drawn from one sample of a study of T-cell reconstitution after alpha-beta-depleted transplantation in children. MiXCR was run by TCRdb on the PCR reads, yielding one entry per CDR3 protein. The data hold 400,000 to 500,000 distinct CDR3 sequences, with roughly 11% observed a single time. The sequencing used PBMCs from the stem cell graft donor, collected from the stem cell graft. These receptor sequences come from a human donor who donated a stem cell graft to a child with acute myeloid leukemia. The CDR3 runs from the conserved cysteine through the conserved F or W. Each record gives: V gene, CDR3 length, J gene, clone size, D gene, CDR3 DNA, CDR3 protein. D genes are given only for firm matches. A clone size is listed for some rows: how often the clone was seen (once, few, many), or a class if it is expanded.

>TRBV20-1|14|TRBJ2-7|many|TRBD2
TGCAGTGCTAAAGGACTAGCGGGAGCGCGGGAGCAGTACTTC
CSAKGLAGAREQYF
>TRBV27|13|TRBJ1-2|.|TRBD1
TGTGCCAGCAGTTTTCACAGGGGCGATGGCTACACCTTC
CASSFHRGDGYTF
>TRBV10-2|13|TRBJ1-5|many|.
TGCGCCAGCAGGGCAGGGTGGGATCAGCCCCAGCATTTT
CASRAGWDQPQHF
>TRBV9|16|TRBJ2-3|few|TRBD1
TGTGCCAGCAGCGTAGGAGTAGGGGGCTGGGACCATACGCAGTATTTT
CASSVGVGGWDHTQYF
>TRBV5-1|14|TRBJ2-5|few|TRBD2
TGCGCCAGCAGCGACGCTAGCGGGGGGTCTACCCAGTACTTC
CASSDASGGSTQYF
>TRBV12-3/TRBV12-4|13|TRBJ2-7|.|TRBD1
TGTGCCAGCAGATACGGGACAGGGGGGGAGCAGTACTTC
CASRYGTGGEQYF
>TRBV29-1|13|TRBJ2-5|.|.
TGCAGCGTTGCTCAGGGCGCGGAAGAGACCCAGTACTTC
CSVAQGAEETQYF
>TRBV7-9|14|TRBJ1-4|few|.
TGTGCCAGCAGGCGGGAATCTAAGGGTGAAAAACTGTTTTTT
CASRRESKGEKLFF
>TRBV5-1|14|TRBJ2-3|many|TRBD1
TGCGCCAGCAACCGGGACAGGCACACAGATACGCAGTATTTT
CASNRDRHTDTQYF
>TRBV5-6|13|TRBJ1-1|.|.
TGTGCCAGCAGCTTTCAGCCGGGTACTGAAGCTTTCTTT
CASSFQPGTEAFF
>TRBV9|15|TRBJ1-5|many|.
TGTGCCAGCAGCGTAGGTGGGGGGGTTAATCAGCCCCAGCATTTT
CASSVGGGVNQPQHF
>TRBV6-5|19|TRBJ2-6|.|TRBD2
TGTGCCAGCAGTTACCGCACCGCCGTGTGGGCGGGGGGGCCCCCCGTCCTGACTTTC
CASSYRTAVWAGGPPVLTF
>TRBV9|15|TRBJ2-5|many|.
TGTGCCAGCAGCGTCGGTCTGGGACAACAAGAGACCCAGTACTTC
CASSVGLGQQETQYF
>TRBV6-1|15|TRBJ2-1|many|.
TGTGCCAGCTTCCGACCGGGGAGCTCCTACAATGAGCAGTTCTTC
CASFRPGSSYNEQFF
>TRBV5-1|17|TRBJ2-2|few|TRBD1
TGCGCCAGCAGCTTGGATACAGGGGGAGCGAACACCGGGGAGCTGTTTTTT
CASSLDTGGANTGELFF
>TRBV19|12|TRBJ2-3|few|TRBD2
TGTGCCACGCGGGACTACACAGATACGCAGTATTTT
CATRDYTDTQYF
>TRBV6-5|15|TRBJ2-3|.|.
TGTGCCAGCAGTTACTCGGGGCAGTACACAGATACGCAGTATTTT
CASSYSGQYTDTQYF
>TRBV4-3|13|TRBJ2-1|.|.
TGCGCCAGCAGCCAAGGCAGGGCCTATGAGCAGTTCTTC
CASSQGRAYEQFF
>TRBV18|16|TRBJ1-4|.|.
TGTGCCAGCTCACCAACGGGGCCAGTACAAGGTGAAAAACTGTTTTTT
CASSPTGPVQGEKLFF
>TRBV4-1|16|TRBJ2-2|.|TRBD1
TGCGCCAGCAGCCAAGGGGGACAGGTTAACACCGGGGAGCTGTTTTTT
CASSQGGQVNTGELFF
>TRBV29-1|13|TRBJ2-7|few|.
TGCAGCGCCAAGGGGGGGGGTCGGAGCGAGCAGTACTTC
CSAKGGGRSEQYF
>TRBV29-1|13|TRBJ1-2|.|TRBD1
TGCGCCGGGACAGAGTTGAATCACTATGGCTACACCTTC
CAGTELNHYGYTF
>TRBV20-1|14|TRBJ2-5|many|.
TGCAGTGCTAGAGGAGGGACATTTTGGGAGACCCAGTACTTC
CSARGGTFWETQYF
>TRBV5-1|14|TRBJ2-3|few|.
TGCGCCAGCAGCTACAGGGAGTCGGCAGATACGCAGTATTTT
CASSYRESADTQYF
>TRBV11-2|17|TRBJ2-1|.|TRBD2
TGTGCCATCAGAAGCGGGAGGGGCGGACGACCGGACAATGAGCAGTTCTTC
CAIRSGRGGRPDNEQFF
>TRBV11-2|17|TRBJ2-1|.|TRBD2
TGTGCCAGCAGCTTAGAGGTAGGACTAGCGCTTTACAATGAGCAGTTCTTC
CASSLEVGLALYNEQFF
>TRBV15|15|TRBJ2-7|few|TRBD1
TGTGCCACCAGCAGAGGGCGGGGACAGGCCTACGAGCAGTACTTC
CATSRGRGQAYEQYF
>TRBV12-3/TRBV12-4|15|TRBJ2-3|.|TRBD2
TGTGCCAGCAGTTGGGACGGGAGGAAGACAGATACGCAGTATTTT
CASSWDGRKTDTQYF
>TRBV5-6|16|TRBJ2-6|.|.
TGTGCCAGCAGCTTGGTAGGTGGAACTGGGGCCAACGTCCTGACTTTC
CASSLVGGTGANVLTF